This T cell receptor (beta chain) originates from a study of shared clonotypes between healthy human individuals. CDR3 length: 14 residues. Germline trimming cut 6 bases from V and 5 bases from J; bases unmatched to any gene: 9. Germline V lookup: CDR1 LNHDA, CDR2 SQIVND (reference sequence). In the authors' methods: Filtering was not the same, since immunoSEQ gave junction-only sequences without quality scores. Only in-frame clones appear in the TCRdb table, and some are missing; sequencing was by immunoSEQ multiplex PCR. V and J calls plus clone size are reproduced from that table; the DNA served to infer D and trimming. The profile shows a few million clones, about 92% of them singletons.

The sequenced sample was naive CD4+ T cells sorted from blood. Documented subset: CD45RA+ positively selected. This TCR was recovered from a man younger than 35 in good health. The rearrangement uses TRBV19 and TRBJ1-2; TRBD1 matches at 7 bases. The CDR3 bases are TGTGCCAGTAGACCCCGGGACAGACTATATGGCTACACCTTC. Encoded protein: CASRPRDRLYGYTF.